Only a few counts were recorded for the clone carrying this T cell receptor beta chain. Its antigen is still unknown. TRB rearrangements spanning V, D and J were amplified using mixed TRB-A/B primers. TCRdb reprocessed the multiplex PCR reads with MiXCR, giving one entry per CDR3 protein. This sample has around 10,000 distinct CDR3 sequences, with roughly 33% found just once. Peripheral blood genomic DNA, not sorted cells or RNA, was the template. CDR1 MRHNA and CDR2 SNTAGT come from the germline V gene. The CDR3 has 13 residues. J was trimmed by 2 bases and V by 8 bases; bases with no gene match: 2. The sample belongs to a study of T cell repertoires in aging, cancer and after chemotherapy. At the level of the study: Donors were grouped into six age bands spanning 30 or younger through 70 or older. The whole study produced a dataset of around 9 million TCR reads. Study findings and constraints: The repertoire data cannot show anything about immunological memory following chemotherapy.

The material sequenced was blood. This TCR was sampled from a human donor in good health. The donor label of this sample is uncertain. The chain is built from TRBV6-4 and TRBJ2-1; 8 bases fit TRBD1. CDR3 sequence: CASGTGPYNEQFF. The CDR3 region has the DNA TGTGCCAGCGGGACAGGACCCTACAATGAGCAGTTCTTC.